One and the same sample provided the 14 T cell receptor beta chains below, sequenced in a study of CD8+ T cells in alopecia areata. Isolated RNA was reverse transcribed into cDNA used as the sequencing template. The data were produced by immunoSEQ multiplex PCR, yet TCRdb's version contains in-frame clones alone and is incomplete. The table records 95,000 to 100,000 clones, 50% to 60% of them present only once. Treatment specified: oral pan-JAK inhibitor, 5-10 mg twice daily. Sample: CD8+ T cells sorted from blood, taken between weeks 55 and 65, from a patient treated with tofacitinib. These receptors came from a human donor with alopecia areata.

The chain links TRBV27 to TRBJ2-1; D is possibly TRBD2 (5 bases). V was shortened by 2 bases and J by 0 bases, with 23 bases between the two germline ends. Germline values: CDR1 MNHEY, CDR2 SMNVEV (reference sequence). There are 20 residues in the CDR3. CDR3 nucleotides: TGTGCCAGCAGTTTACAAGGATGGGTTGAGGGAAGCGGCTCCTACAATGAGCAGTTCTTC. Its protein product is CASSLQGWVEGSGSYNEQFF.

V usage is TRBV30 and J usage is TRBJ2-1; 11 bases match TRBD2. The CDR3 consists of 13 residues. Unmatched junction bases numbered 3, after V lost 4 bases and J lost 7 bases. In germline, CDR1 is GTSNPN, CDR2 SVGIG (reference sequence). In nucleotides, the CDR3 is TGTGCCTGGATCCCTAGCGGGGGGAATGAGCAGTTCTTC. Protein product: CAWIPSGGNEQFF.

This clone was counted a single time. The chain carries TRBV14 and TRBJ2-2, with D possibly TRBD2 on 6 matching bases. This CDR3 contains 15 residues. V was trimmed by 3 bases and J by 5 bases, leaving 13 bases between them. Germline CDR1 reads SGHDN; CDR2 reads FVKESK. CDR3 loop: CASSHLGRGTGELFF. The CDR3 nucleotides are TGTGCCAGCAGCCACCTCGGTCGGGGGACCGGGGAGCTGTTTTTT.

This clone showed up just a few times. J is TRBJ2-5 and V is TRBV25-1; D is unclear. There are 12 residues in the CDR3. Looked up from germline, CDR1 is MGHDK and CDR2 is SYGVNS. V was shortened by 7 bases and J by 2 bases, with 8 bases between the two germline ends. The CDR3 DNA reads as TGTGCCAGCACGGGCAGTCAAGAGACCCAGTACTTC. Residues: CASTGSQETQYF.

The rearrangement uses TRBV9 and TRBJ2-7; D not certain. Germline CDR1 and CDR2: SGDLS and YYNGEE. The V and J ends lost 3 bases and 7 bases respectively, with 11 bases between them. The CDR3 has 12 amino acids. The CDR3 sequence is CASSDKTTEQYF. CDR3 nucleotides: TGTGCCAGCAGCGATAAGACAACGGAGCAGTACTTC.

This clone was picked up a small number of times. The chain is built from TRBV9 and TRBJ2-3; D gene unclear. The CDR3 loop spans 15 amino acids. V was pared by 3 bases and J by 2 bases, with 13 bases between. Germline CDR1 and CDR2: SGDLS and YYNGEE. This CDR3 is CASSGGQFSTDTQYF. CDR3 nucleotides: TGTGCCAGCAGCGGTGGGCAGTTTTCCACAGATACGCAGTATTTT. Full variable domain (rest looked up from reference TRBV9 and TRBJ2-3): DSGVTQTPKHLITATGQRVTLRCSPRSGDLSVYWYQQSLDQGLQFLIQYYNGEERAKGNILERFSAQQFPDLHSELNLSSLELGDSALYFCASSGGQFSTDTQYFGPGTRLTVL.

This rearrangement joins TRBV6-1 to TRBJ2-7, with 8 bases fitting TRBD2. The germline V gene has CDR1 MNHNS and CDR2 SASEGT. V was clipped by 5 bases and J by 5 bases; unmatched bases: 5. This CDR3 contains 13 residues. CDR3 DNA sequence: TGTGCCAGCAGTTATTACGGGGGGGACGAGCAGTACTTC. This gives the protein CASSYYGGDEQYF.

This chain links TRBV2 with TRBJ1-1; the D gene is possibly TRBD1 (6 bases). Per germline, CDR1 SNHLY and CDR2 FYNNEI. This CDR3 region has 13 residues. V shed 5 bases and J shed 1 base, with 8 bases lying between them. CDR3 loop: CASSKGQNTEAFF. The CDR3 DNA reads TGTGCCAGCAGTAAGGGACAGAACACTGAAGCTTTCTTT.

The genes are TRBV6-5 and TRBJ2-1; D is perhaps TRBD1 (6 bases). This CDR3 region has 11 residues. The germline V gene has CDR1 MNHEY and CDR2 SVGAGI. V was pared by 7 bases and J by 10 bases, with 11 bases between. The CDR3 spells CASTGGQEQFF. CDR3 bases: TGTGCCAGCACCGGAGGACAGGAGCAGTTCTTC.

The chain carries TRBV4-2 and TRBJ1-4; D call uncertain. This CDR3 has 15 amino acids. Trimming stripped 1 base from V and 0 bases from J, with 6 bases between. Per the germline V gene, CDR1 is LGHNA and CDR2 is YNFKEQ. The CDR3 coding sequence is TGTGCCAGCAGCCAAGGTGTGTCAACTAATGAAAAACTGTTTTTT. Protein sequence: CASSQGVSTNEKLFF.

In its sample, this clone was seen a few times. V gene TRBV6-1 combines with J gene TRBJ1-1, with unresolved D. Per the germline V gene, CDR1 is MNHNS and CDR2 is SASEGT. Trimming shortened V by 10 bases and J by 2 bases, and 17 bases separated the two germline ends. CDR3 length equals 14 residues. The CDR3 DNA reads as TGTGCCACCTCAGGTGGGGTGGCAAACACTGAAGCTTTCTTT. Protein product: CATSGGVANTEAFF.

The V call is TRBV28, the J call TRBJ2-3; 7 nucleotides agree with TRBD1. With V trimmed by 5 bases and J by 2 bases, 10 bases remained unmatched. Germline CDR1 and CDR2: MDHEN and SYDVKM. CDR3 length: 16 residues. In nucleotides, the CDR3 is TGTGCCAGCAGTCCCCGACAGGGTCAAGACACAGATACGCAGTATTTT. This codes for CASSPRQGQDTDTQYF.

V usage is TRBV15 and J usage is TRBJ2-3; D unclear. Trimming left V 4 bases short and J 7 bases short, with 21 bases between. This CDR3 contains 16 residues. CDR1 is LNHNV and CDR2 is YYDKDF in the germline V gene (reference sequence). This CDR3 reads CATSKGRDKQGNTQYF. CDR3 in DNA: TGTGCCACCAGCAAAGGCCGTGACAAACAAGGGAATACGCAGTATTTT.

The chain uses TRBV4-1 and TRBJ2-7; either TRBD1 or TRBD2 may fit D (5 bases each). Per germline, CDR1 MGHRA and CDR2 YSYEKL. The CDR3 is 13 amino acids. The V gene lost 1 base and the J gene lost 5 bases, with 9 bases spanning the gap. For the CDR3, the DNA is TGCGCCAGCAGCCAAGTTTGGGGGAACGAGCAGTACTTC. Amino acids: CASSQVWGNEQYF.